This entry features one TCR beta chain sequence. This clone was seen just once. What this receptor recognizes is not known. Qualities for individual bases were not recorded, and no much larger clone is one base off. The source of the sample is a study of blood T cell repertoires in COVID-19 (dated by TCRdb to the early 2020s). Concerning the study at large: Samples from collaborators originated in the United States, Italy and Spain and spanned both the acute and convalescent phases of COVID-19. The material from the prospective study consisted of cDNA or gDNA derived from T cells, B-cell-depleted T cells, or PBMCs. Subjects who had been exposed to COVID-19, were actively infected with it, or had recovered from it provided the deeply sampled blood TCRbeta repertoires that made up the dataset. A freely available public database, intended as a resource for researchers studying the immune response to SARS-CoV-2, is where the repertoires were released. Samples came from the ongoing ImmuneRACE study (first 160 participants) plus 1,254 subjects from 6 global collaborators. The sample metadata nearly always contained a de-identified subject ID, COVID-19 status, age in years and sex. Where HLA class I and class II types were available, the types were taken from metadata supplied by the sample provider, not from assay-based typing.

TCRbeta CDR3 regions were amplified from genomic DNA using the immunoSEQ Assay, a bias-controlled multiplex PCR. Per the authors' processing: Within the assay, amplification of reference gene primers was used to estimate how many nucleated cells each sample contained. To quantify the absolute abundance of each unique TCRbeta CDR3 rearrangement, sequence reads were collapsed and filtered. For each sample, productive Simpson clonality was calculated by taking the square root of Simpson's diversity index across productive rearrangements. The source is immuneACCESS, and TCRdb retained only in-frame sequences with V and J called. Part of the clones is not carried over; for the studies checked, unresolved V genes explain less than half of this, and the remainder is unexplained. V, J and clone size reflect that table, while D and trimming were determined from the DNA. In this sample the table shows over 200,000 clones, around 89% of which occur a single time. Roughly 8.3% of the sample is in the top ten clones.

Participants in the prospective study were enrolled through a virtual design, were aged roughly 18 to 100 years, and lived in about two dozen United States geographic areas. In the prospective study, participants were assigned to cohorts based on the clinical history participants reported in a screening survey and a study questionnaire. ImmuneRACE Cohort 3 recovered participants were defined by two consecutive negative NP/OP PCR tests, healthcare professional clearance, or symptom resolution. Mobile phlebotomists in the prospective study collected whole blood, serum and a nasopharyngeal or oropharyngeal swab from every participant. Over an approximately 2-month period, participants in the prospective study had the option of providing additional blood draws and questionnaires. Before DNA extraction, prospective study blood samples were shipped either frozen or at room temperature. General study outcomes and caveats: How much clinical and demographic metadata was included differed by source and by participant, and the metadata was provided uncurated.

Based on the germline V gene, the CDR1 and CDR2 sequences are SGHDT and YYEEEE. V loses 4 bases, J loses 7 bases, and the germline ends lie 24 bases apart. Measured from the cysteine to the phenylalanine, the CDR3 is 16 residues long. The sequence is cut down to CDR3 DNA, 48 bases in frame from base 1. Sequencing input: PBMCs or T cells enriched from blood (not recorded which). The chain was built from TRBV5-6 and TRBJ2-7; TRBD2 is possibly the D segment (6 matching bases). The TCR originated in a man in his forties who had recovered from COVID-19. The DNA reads TGTGCCAGCAGCCAAGGGGCGGAGGGGATACCGGGGGAGCAGTACTTC. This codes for CASSQGAEGIPGEQYF.